This T cell receptor (beta chain) originates from a study of control samples from healthy donors and cancer patients. Profiled with immunoSEQ multiplex PCR; TCRdb holds only in-frame clones, not every one. The sample has 100,000 to 150,000 clones, approximately 92% seen once. The CDR3 length is 15 residues. Trimming stripped 3 bases from V and 1 base from J, with 12 bases between. CDR1 and CDR2 (germline): SNHLY, FYNNEI. The TCR was taken from a middle-aged man in good health. Sequenced sample: blood. This rearrangement joins TRBV2 to TRBJ2-5; either TRBD1 or TRBD2 may supply D (5 bases each). DNA of the CDR3: TGTGCCAGCAGTGACCGCGGGCAGGGCCAAGAGACCCAGTACTTC. Translation: CASSDRGQGQETQYF.